Presented here are 25 T cell receptor beta chains from one specimen sequenced in a study of early stage breast cancer tumors. TCRdb's table, derived via immunoSEQ multiplex PCR, lists solely in-frame clones and lacks some. The sample lists tens of thousands of clones, roughly 81% occurring once. The material sequenced was blood. Source of these receptors: a person aged 45-65 years with breast cancer.

The genes are TRBV28 and TRBJ2-2, with 11 nucleotides matching TRBD2. Unmatched junction bases numbered 6, after V lost 2 bases and J lost 7 bases. Germline CDR1 reads MDHEN; CDR2 reads SYDVKM. There are 16 residues in the CDR3. The CDR3: CASSLRLAGSFGELFF. As DNA, the CDR3 is TGTGCCAGCAGTTTAAGACTAGCGGGGTCGTTCGGGGAGCTGTTTTTT.

This chain connects TRBV30 to TRBJ2-1; a weak D match, TRBD2 (6 bases). The CDR3 extends over 16 amino acids. Germline V lookup: CDR1 GTSNPN, CDR2 SVGIG (reference sequence). The ends were cut back, 0 bases at V and 0 bases at J, with 12 bases in the middle. CDR3 loop: CAWSVLRLDSYNEQFF. CDR3 coding DNA: TGTGCCTGGAGTGTACTGCGACTAGACTCCTACAATGAGCAGTTCTTC. The variable domain in full, completed from reference TRBV30 and TRBJ2-1, reads SQTIHQWPATLVQPVGSPLSLECTVEGTSNPNLYWYRQAAGRGLQLLFYSVGIGQISSEVPQNLSASRPQDRQFILSSKKLLLSDSGFYLCAWSVLRLDSYNEQFFGPGTRLTVL.

V and J are TRBV6-1 and TRBJ2-7; D is possibly TRBD1 (6 bases). The CDR3 consists of 13 residues. Trimming took off 6 bases at V and 1 base at J, with 10 bases between the two ends. The germline CDR1 and CDR2 sequences are MNHNS and SASEGT. The CDR3 nucleotides are TGTGCCAGCAGAGGGACAAGATCCTACGAGCAGTACTTC. Amino acids: CASRGTRSYEQYF.

J is TRBJ2-3 and V is TRBV19; 7 bases agree with TRBD2. After removal of 8 bases from V and 0 bases from J, the junction contained 8 bases not matched to a gene. This CDR3 has 15 residues. CDR1 and CDR2 (germline): LNHDA, SQIVND (reference sequence). This CDR3 is CASHKTSESTDTQYF. The CDR3 bases are TGTGCCAGTCACAAAACTAGCGAGAGCACAGATACGCAGTATTTT.

This clone was counted once. J is TRBJ2-7 and V is TRBV7-9; D might be TRBD1 (5 bases). With 5 bases removed from V and 4 bases from J, the gap between germline ends came to 15 bases. CDR1 is SEHNR, CDR2 FQNEAQ, per germline (reference sequence). This CDR3 has 14 amino acids. The DNA of the CDR3 is TGTGCCAGCAGCCCCCTGCCAGGGTATTACGAGCAGTACTTC. This encodes CASSPLPGYYEQYF.

CDR3 in amino acids: CASSLDRGEGAWTGELFF. In nucleotides, the CDR3 is TGTGCCAGCAGCCTAGACCGTGGTGAGGGGGCGTGGACCGGGGAGCTGTTTTTT. The chain uses TRBV5-5 and TRBJ2-2; 7 nucleotides agree with TRBD1. The germline V gene has CDR1 SGHKS and CDR2 YYEKEE (reference sequence). This CDR3 has 18 amino acids. Trimming removed 4 bases from V and 5 bases from J; junction bases left unmatched: 17.

This clone was seen a handful of times. The chain joins TRBV2 to TRBJ1-5; 7 nucleotides align to TRBD1. Germline CDR1 SNHLY, CDR2 FYNNEI. CDR3 length: 14 residues. The ends lost 11 bases at V and 0 bases at J; junction bases unmatched: 7. The CDR3 reads CAGGNRGSNQPQHF. Written as DNA, the CDR3 is TGTGCCGGAGGGAACAGGGGTAGCAATCAGCCCCAGCATTTT.

The chain is built from TRBV14 and TRBJ1-2, with D possibly matching TRBD1 (5 bases). The CDR3 has 13 residues. The V gene's germline CDR1 is SGHDN and CDR2 FVKESK. The V end lost 0 bases, the J end lost 6 bases, and 8 bases lay between the germline ends. The CDR3 DNA sequence: TGTGCCAGCAGCCAAGATCTGGGGGATGGCTACACCTTC. It codes for CASSQDLGDGYTF.

About this clone: This specimen includes other DNA sequences encoding the same CDR3. V is TRBV7-2 and J is TRBJ2-3, with D unclear. This CDR3 has 13 residues. V lost 1 base, J lost 3 bases, and 5 bases lay in between. The germline V gene encodes CDR1 SGHTA and CDR2 FQGNSA. The CDR3 loop reads CASSLVSTDTQYF. CDR3 coding DNA: TGTGCCAGCAGCTTAGTCTCTACAGATACGCAGTATTTT.

The V and J genes are TRBV6-6 and TRBJ2-7; the match to TRBD2 covers 8 bases. This CDR3 is 14 amino acids long. The J segment lost 2 bases and the V segment lost 6 bases, leaving 6 bases of the junction unmatched. Germline V gene sequence: CDR1 MNHNY, CDR2 SVGAGI (reference sequence). DNA for the CDR3: TGTGCCAGCAGGGTGACTAGCGCGGCCTACGAGCAGTACTTC. Protein product: CASRVTSAAYEQYF.

V gene TRBV7-6 combines with J gene TRBJ2-3; D is possibly TRBD2 (5 bases). The V and J ends lost 5 bases and 4 bases respectively, with 13 bases between them. CDR1 is SGHVS and CDR2 is FNYEAQ in the germline V gene. This CDR3 has 14 residues. In DNA form, the CDR3 reads TGTGCCAGCAGCCCGGTAGCGTTGGCAGATACGCAGTATTTT. This codes for CASSPVALADTQYF.

Only a few counts were recorded for this clone. The chain joins TRBV6-1 to TRBJ2-7; 9 positions agree with TRBD2. The CDR3 totals 15 residues. CDR1 MNHNS and CDR2 SASEGT come from the germline V gene. V shed 0 bases, J shed 3 bases, and the junction held 3 bases outside the gene matches. As DNA, the CDR3 is TGTGCCAGCAGTGAAGCCCATAGCGGGAGCTACGAGCAGTACTTC. Its protein is CASSEAHSGSYEQYF.

The chain links TRBV30 to TRBJ1-1, with 8 bases that match TRBD1. This CDR3 contains 14 residues. Germline-derived CDR1 and CDR2 are GTSNPN and SVGIG (reference sequence). J gave up 1 base and V 3 bases, and 4 bases lay outside the gene matches. Here the CDR3 DNA reads TGTGCCTGGAGAACAGGGGGTGGGAACACTGAAGCTTTCTTT. Its protein product is CAWRTGGGNTEAFF.

This clone turned up a few times. The chain has TRBV9 and TRBJ1-6; 9 bases map to TRBD1. This CDR3 is built from 17 residues. The germline CDR1 and CDR2 sequences are SGDLS and YYNGEE. The junction had 10 bases not matched to a gene; V was cut back by 0 bases and J by 9 bases. The CDR3 sequence: CASSVEEGGQGLSPLHF. CDR3 nucleotides: TGTGCCAGCAGCGTAGAGGAGGGGGGACAGGGACTTTCACCCCTCCACTTT.

This clone was seen a few times. The genes are TRBV10-3 and TRBJ1-5; D gene ambiguous. The CDR3 totals 13 residues. V gave up 0 bases and J gave up 5 bases, with 5 bases separating them. In germline, CDR1 is ENHRY, CDR2 SYGVKD. CDR3: CAISESRDQPQHF. The DNA for the CDR3 is TGTGCCATCAGTGAGTCGAGGGATCAGCCCCAGCATTTT.

The CDR3 spells CASSTGTGVEQYF. CDR3 nucleotides: TGTGCCAGCAGTACCGGGACAGGGGTCGAGCAGTACTTC. This chain connects TRBV6-5 to TRBJ2-7; 10 bases fit TRBD1. J was trimmed by 6 bases and V by 5 bases; bases with no gene match: 4. Germline V gene data show CDR1 as MNHEY and CDR2 as SVGAGI. This CDR3 spans 13 amino acids.

The gene calls are TRBV4-1 and TRBJ1-3; TRBD1 agrees at 7 bases. The CDR3 sequence is 17 residues long. J gave up 4 bases and V 0 bases, and 9 bases lay outside the gene matches. Germline assignment: CDR1 MGHRA and CDR2 YSYEKL. This CDR3 is CASSQEWGQLTGNTIYF. Here the CDR3 DNA reads TGCGCCAGCAGCCAAGAATGGGGACAGTTAACGGGAAACACCATATATTTT.

The gene calls are TRBV7-2 and TRBJ2-7; D remains ambiguous. From germline, CDR1 is SGHTA and CDR2 FQGNSA. This CDR3 region has 13 residues. Trimming cost V 2 bases and J 3 bases, with 8 bases left between them. The CDR3 nucleotides are TGTGCCAGCAGCTTATATGGGGACTACGAGCAGTACTTC. Translated: CASSLYGDYEQYF.

The genes are TRBV10-1 and TRBJ2-5, with D maybe TRBD2 (5 bases). Germline assignment: CDR1 WNHNN and CDR2 SYGVQD (reference sequence). The CDR3 sequence is 16 residues long. The V gene lost 6 bases and the J gene lost 5 bases, with 22 bases spanning the gap. The CDR3 region is CASSPNRGDLTETQYF. The CDR3 DNA sequence: TGCGCCAGCAGCCCAAACCGGGGAGACTTAACGGAGACCCAGTACTTC.

The chain carries TRBV4-1 and TRBJ1-1, with TRBD1 matching 12 bases. This CDR3 comprises 16 residues. CDR1 is MGHRA and CDR2 is YSYEKL in the germline V gene. J gave up 7 bases and V 4 bases, and 10 bases lay outside the gene matches. CDR3 nucleotide sequence: TGCGCCAGCAGCCGAGAGGGACAGGGGGCGCCCGATGAAGCTTTCTTT. It specifies CASSREGQGAPDEAFF.

This clone was seen a handful of times. The genes are TRBV9 and TRBJ1-2; 9 bases match TRBD1. Germline CDR1 and CDR2: SGDLS and YYNGEE. Trimming at V came to 3 bases and at J to 8 bases, leaving 5 bases not matched to a gene. The CDR3 sequence is 13 residues long. CDR3 region: CASSDWTGDGYTF. The CDR3 DNA follows: TGTGCCAGCAGCGACTGGACAGGGGACGGCTACACCTTC.

The chain recombines TRBV28 with TRBJ1-4, with 7 bases identical to TRBD1. After removal of 6 bases from V and 5 bases from J, the junction contained 6 bases not matched to a gene. In germline, CDR1 is MDHEN, CDR2 SYDVKM. This CDR3 is 14 amino acids long. For the CDR3, the DNA is TGTGCCAGCAGCTCACAGGGGATCAATGAAAAACTGTTTTTT. Protein sequence: CASSSQGINEKLFF.

The chain employs TRBV6-1 and TRBJ2-2, with D hard to call. Per germline, CDR1 MNHNS and CDR2 SASEGT. This CDR3 has 13 amino acids. V lost 1 base to trimming and J lost 3 bases, with 3 bases between them. CDR3 sequence: CASSEVDTGELFF. In DNA, the CDR3 is TGTGCCAGCAGTGAAGTAGACACCGGGGAGCTGTTTTTT.

The chain carries TRBV15 and TRBJ2-7; 11 bases are a match to TRBD1. The CDR3 runs to 17 residues. From germline, CDR1 is LNHNV and CDR2 YYDKDF (reference sequence). J gave up 4 bases and V 1 base, and 9 bases lay outside the gene matches. The CDR3 reads CATSRGEGDRGFYEQYF. The CDR3, as DNA: TGTGCCACCAGCAGAGGCGAGGGGGACAGGGGGTTTTACGAGCAGTACTTC. The variable domain in full, with the rest retrieved from reference TRBV15 and TRBJ2-7, is DAMVIQNPRYQVTQFGKPVTLSCSQTLNHNVMYWYQQKSSQAPKLLFHYYDKDFNNEADTPDNFQSRRPNTSFCFLDIRSPGLGDTAMYLCATSRGEGDRGFYEQYFGPGTRLTVT.

The chain recombines TRBV4-2 with TRBJ1-5; the match to TRBD1 covers 8 bases. Germline V lookup: CDR1 LGHNA, CDR2 YNFKEQ. The ends lost 1 base at V and 6 bases at J; junction bases unmatched: 5. This CDR3 spans 15 amino acids. The CDR3 nucleotides read TGTGCCAGCAGCCAAGTGGGACAGGAAGGTCAGCCCCAGCATTTT. Encoded protein: CASSQVGQEGQPQHF.